This T cell receptor (beta chain) is drawn from a study of blood T cell repertoires in COVID-19. The CDR3 runs to 12 residues. CDR1 LGHDT and CDR2 YNNKEL come from the germline V gene (reference sequence). Deletions cut 1 base from V and 9 bases from J, with 7 bases between. This table comes from immunoSEQ multiplex PCR, and its TCRdb copy is limited to in-frame clones, with some not included. Seen here are approximately 140,000 clones, roughly 87% observed once, and the top ten hold about 4.2%. The count of this clone is one. The chain has TRBV3-1 (or the pseudogene TRBV3-2) and TRBJ1-5; D is uncertain. The specimen was peripheral blood. This receptor was taken from a woman aged 55-70 years with active or convalescent COVID-19. CDR3 sequence: CASSQGPGPQHF. The CDR3 coding sequence is TGTGCCAGCAGCCAAGGCCCGGGGCCCCAGCATTTT.